This entry features one T cell receptor beta chain sequence. The data originate from a study of blood T cells in healthy people across ages. The CDR3 is 13 residues long. The germline CDR1 and CDR2 sequences are SEHNR and FQNEAQ (reference sequence). V lost 4 bases and J 6 bases, leaving 12 bases between the germline ends. PCR was performed a second time for about 7 to 12 cycles using a sample-barcoded 5' primer and a J-beta primer mix. From the 5' RACE reads, TCRdb called clonotypes with MiXCR, one entry per CDR3 protein. Of approximately 2,000,000 distinct CDR3 sequences in the sample, about 39% were seen once.

The V gene is TRBV7-9, the J gene TRBJ1-2; D not resolved. The source material was blood. The TCR was taken from a human donor in good health. CDR3 sequence: CASSSLKSDGYTF. DNA of the CDR3: TGTGCCAGCAGCTCACTTAAGTCCGATGGCTACACCTTC. The complete variable domain, with remaining parts taken from reference TRBV7-9 and TRBJ1-2, reads DTGVSQNPRHKITKRGQNVTFRCDPISEHNRLYWYRQTLGQGPEFLTYFQNEAQLEKSRLLSDRFSAERPKGSFSTLEIQRTEQGDSAMYLCASSSLKSDGYTFGSGTRLTVV.